The sample holds many counts of the clone carrying this TCR beta chain. Individual cDNA molecules (in the library) carried attached unique molecular identifiers. In the source study's methods: Samples ranged from roughly 23,224 to 700,000 TCRs, with a median of approximately 91,000. TCRdb re-called the RACE reads through MiXCR, storing one row per CDR3 protein. TCRdb, not the original authors, processed these V and J calls. The sample contains roughly 24,000 distinct CDR3 sequences, approximately 10% of which appear only once. This specimen belongs to a study of human T cells and chemical hapten exposure. About the study: Upper inner arm skin measuring about 2 cm by about 2 cm received 2% DPC for sensitization. Alopecia areata, totalis and universalis patients, mostly female, were included.

Time point described: patch test 2, 6 weeks after DPC sensitization. Treatment meaning: therapeutic diphenylcyclopropenone sensitization with weekly scalp DPC. The sample was whole blood, taken in connection with sensitization to the hapten diphenylcyclopropenone (DPC). The sequence was obtained from a man in his thirties or forties with alopecia areata. Some clones in this sample may be carry-over from other donors' samples.

The CDR3 loop reads CASSQGPRAHYGYTF. The CDR3 DNA is TGCGCCAGCAGCCAGGGCCCGCGGGCCCACTATGGCTACACCTTC. The chain has TRBV4-3 and TRBJ1-2; D ambiguous. V lost 3 bases and J 3 bases, leaving 14 bases between the germline ends. Germline assignment: CDR1 LGHNA and CDR2 YSLEER. The CDR3 extends over 15 amino acids.